The entry that follows covers one T cell receptor (beta chain) sequence. The target antigen is unknown. This sample stems from a study of breast tumors, draining lymph nodes, adjacent tissues. The germline CDR1 and CDR2 sequences are LNHDA and SQIVND (reference sequence). Trimming left V 7 bases short and J 4 bases short, with 13 bases between. The CDR3 runs 14 residues. Study conclusions and caveats: Luminal-like breast cancer showed significantly greater tumor-nontumor repertoire similarity than basal-like breast cancer did.

TCRdb reprocessed the multiplex PCR reads with MiXCR, giving one entry per CDR3 protein. Here the sample spans some 47,000 distinct CDR3 sequences, around 45% being singletons. The clonotype originates from a female donor with breast cancer. Some clones in this sample may be carry-over from other donors' samples. The chain joins TRBV19 to TRBJ2-2, with no clear D. The sequenced material came from breast tumor tissue. CDR3 loop: CASNVQALTGELFF. The DNA for the CDR3 is TGTGCCAGTAACGTGCAGGCCCTCACCGGGGAGCTGTTTTTT.